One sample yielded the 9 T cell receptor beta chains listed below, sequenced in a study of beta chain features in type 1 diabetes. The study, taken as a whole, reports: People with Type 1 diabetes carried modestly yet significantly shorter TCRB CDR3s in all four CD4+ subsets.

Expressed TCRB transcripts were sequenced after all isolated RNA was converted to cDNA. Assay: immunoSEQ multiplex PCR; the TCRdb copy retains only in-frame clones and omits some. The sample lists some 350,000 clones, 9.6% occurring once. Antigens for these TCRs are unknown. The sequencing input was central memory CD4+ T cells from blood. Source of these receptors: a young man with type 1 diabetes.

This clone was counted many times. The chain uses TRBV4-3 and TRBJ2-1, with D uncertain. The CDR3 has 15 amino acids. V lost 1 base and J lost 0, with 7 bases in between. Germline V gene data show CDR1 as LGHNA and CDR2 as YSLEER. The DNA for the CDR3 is TGCGCCAGCAGCCAAGCGCCGGACTCCTACAATGAGCAGTTCTTC. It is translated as CASSQAPDSYNEQFF.

The CDR3 here is CASSSDREQETQYF. The CDR3 DNA is TGTGCCAGCAGCTCTGACAGGGAACAAGAGACCCAGTACTTC. The rearrangement links TRBV5-4 to TRBJ2-5, with 7 bases fitting TRBD1. After removal of 3 bases from V and 2 bases from J, the junction contained 4 bases not matched to a gene. From germline, CDR1 is SGHNT and CDR2 YYREEE (reference sequence). This CDR3 has 14 residues.

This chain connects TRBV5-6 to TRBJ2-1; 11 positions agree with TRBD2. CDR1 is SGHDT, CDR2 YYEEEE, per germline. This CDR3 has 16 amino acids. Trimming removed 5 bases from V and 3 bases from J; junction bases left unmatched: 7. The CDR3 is CASRTGTSGIYNEQFF. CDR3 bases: TGTGCCAGCAGGACCGGGACTAGCGGTATCTACAATGAGCAGTTCTTC.

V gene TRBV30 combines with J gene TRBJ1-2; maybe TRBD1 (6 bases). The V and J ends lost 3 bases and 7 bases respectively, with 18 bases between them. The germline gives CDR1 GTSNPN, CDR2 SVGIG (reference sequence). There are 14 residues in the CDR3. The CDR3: CAWRRIRYRVGYTF. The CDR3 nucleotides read TGTGCCTGGAGAAGAATTCGTTACAGGGTTGGCTACACCTTC. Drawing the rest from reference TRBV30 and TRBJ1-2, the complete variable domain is SQTIHQWPATLVQPVGSPLSLECTVEGTSNPNLYWYRQAAGRGLQLLFYSVGIGQISSEVPQNLSASRPQDRQFILSSKKLLLSDSGFYLCAWRRIRYRVGYTFGSGTRLTVV.

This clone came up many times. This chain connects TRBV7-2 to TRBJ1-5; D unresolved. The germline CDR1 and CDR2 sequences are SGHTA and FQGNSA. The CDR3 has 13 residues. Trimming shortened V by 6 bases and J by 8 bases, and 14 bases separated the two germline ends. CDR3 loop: CASSTPPGEPQHF. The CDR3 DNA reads TGTGCCAGCAGTACGCCTCCGGGCGAGCCCCAGCATTTT.

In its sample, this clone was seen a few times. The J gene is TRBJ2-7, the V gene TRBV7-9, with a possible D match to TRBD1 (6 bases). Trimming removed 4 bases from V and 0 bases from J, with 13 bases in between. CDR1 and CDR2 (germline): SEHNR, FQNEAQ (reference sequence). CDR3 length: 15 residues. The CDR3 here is CASSSNTRGSYEQYF. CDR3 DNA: TGTGCCAGCAGCTCAAACACCAGGGGCTCCTACGAGCAGTACTTC.

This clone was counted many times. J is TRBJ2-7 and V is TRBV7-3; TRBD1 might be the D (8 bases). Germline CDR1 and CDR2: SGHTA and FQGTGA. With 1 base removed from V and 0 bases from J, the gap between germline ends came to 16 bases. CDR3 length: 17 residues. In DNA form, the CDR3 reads TGTGCCAGCAGCTTAAACGGGGGGACAGGTTCCTCCTACGAGCAGTACTTC. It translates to CASSLNGGTGSSYEQYF.

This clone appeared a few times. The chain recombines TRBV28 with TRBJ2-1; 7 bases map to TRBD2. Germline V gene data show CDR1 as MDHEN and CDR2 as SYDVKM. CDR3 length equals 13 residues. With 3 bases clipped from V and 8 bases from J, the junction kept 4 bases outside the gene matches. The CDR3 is CASSFSAGDEQFF. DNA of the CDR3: TGTGCCAGCAGTTTTTCTGCGGGAGATGAGCAGTTCTTC.

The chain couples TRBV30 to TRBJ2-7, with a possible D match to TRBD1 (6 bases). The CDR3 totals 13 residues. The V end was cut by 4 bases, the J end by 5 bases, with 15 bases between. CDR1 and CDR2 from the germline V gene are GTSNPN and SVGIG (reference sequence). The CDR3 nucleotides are TGTGCCTGGATCTCACAGGGCATCGACGAGCAGTACTTC. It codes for CAWISQGIDEQYF.